Each of the 10 T cell receptor beta chains below was sequenced from the same sample in a study of T cell changes during pregnancy in multiple sclerosis. The table came from immunoSEQ multiplex PCR; TCRdb's copy has only in-frame clones and leaves some out. The sample has about 59,000 clones, about 94% seen once. The sequenced sample was peripheral blood, obtained in the third trimester of pregnancy. The receptors were gathered from a female donor in good health, enrolled as a control in a pregnancy study.

V gene TRBV9 combines with J gene TRBJ1-5; D ambiguous. Deletions cut 0 bases from V and 3 bases from J, with 7 bases between. The CDR3 has 14 residues. Germline CDR1 SGDLS, CDR2 YYNGEE. In DNA, the CDR3 is TGTGCCAGCAGCGTAGAGGGAGACAATCAGCCCCAGCATTTT. Translation: CASSVEGDNQPQHF. Drawing the rest from reference TRBV9 and TRBJ1-5, the complete variable domain is DSGVTQTPKHLITATGQRVTLRCSPRSGDLSVYWYQQSLDQGLQFLIQYYNGEERAKGNILERFSAQQFPDLHSELNLSSLELGDSALYFCASSVEGDNQPQHFGDGTRLSIL.

J is TRBJ1-1 and V is TRBV5-5; D is unclear. This CDR3 contains 14 residues. Trimming took off 4 bases at V and 4 bases at J, with 14 bases between the two ends. Germline V gene sequence: CDR1 SGHKS, CDR2 YYEKEE (reference sequence). The CDR3 protein is CASSQGSLTTEAFF. Here the CDR3 DNA reads TGTGCCAGCAGCCAAGGGAGCTTGACCACTGAAGCTTTCTTT.

This rearrangement joins TRBV7-2 to TRBJ2-5, with 10 bases lining up with TRBD1. V lost 5 bases to trimming and J lost 2 bases; unmatched junction nucleotides: 11. Germline V gene data show CDR1 as SGHTA and CDR2 as FQGNSA. The CDR3 is 17 amino acids. CDR3 in amino acids: CASSPYSRDRGQETQYF. The CDR3 DNA reads TGTGCCAGCAGCCCATACTCCCGGGACAGGGGTCAAGAGACCCAGTACTTC.

V is TRBV19 and J is TRBJ1-1; D is undetermined. This CDR3 is 14 amino acids long. With 6 bases removed from V and 0 bases from J, the gap between germline ends came to 11 bases. CDR1 LNHDA and CDR2 SQIVND come from the germline V gene (reference sequence). The CDR3 DNA reads TGTGCCAGTAGGGAGGGCCTGATGAACACTGAAGCTTTCTTT. Encoded protein: CASREGLMNTEAFF.

J is TRBJ1-2 and V is TRBV15, with D uncertain. The V and J ends lost 0 bases and 4 bases respectively, with 12 bases between them. This CDR3 contains 15 residues. The V gene's germline CDR1 is LNHNV and CDR2 YYDKDF (reference sequence). The CDR3, as DNA: TGTGCCACCAGCAGAGATCGAGGCAGCGTCTATGGCTACACCTTC. It is translated as CATSRDRGSVYGYTF.

This clone was seen only once. This chain links TRBV5-1 with TRBJ1-1; 8 bases match TRBD1. The CDR3 has 16 amino acids. The germline V gene has CDR1 SGHRS and CDR2 YFSETQ. After removal of 1 base from V and 6 bases from J, the junction contained 11 bases not matched to a gene. CDR3 coding DNA: TGCGCCAGCAGCTTGATTGAAGGACAGGGTCATCCTGAAGCTTTCTTT. Its translation: CASSLIEGQGHPEAFF. The full variable domain, in which reference TRBV5-1 and TRBJ1-1 provide the parts outside the CDR3, is KAGVTQTPRYLIKTRGQQVTLSCSPISGHRSVSWYQQTPGQGLQFLFEYFSETQRNKGNFPGRFSGRQFSNSRSEMNVSTLELGDSALYLCASSLIEGQGHPEAFFGQGTRLTVV.

The chain combines TRBV28 with TRBJ2-7; 7 nucleotides agree with TRBD2. Trimming cost V 5 bases and J 0 bases; bases outside gene matches: 7. This CDR3 is built from 15 residues. Germline loops: CDR1 MDHEN, CDR2 SYDVKM. The CDR3 bases are TGTGCCAGCAGTGTGTGGGGGGGAGACTCCTACGAGCAGTACTTC. The encoded protein is CASSVWGGDSYEQYF.

This clone was recorded once. This sequence joins TRBV5-5 and TRBJ1-1, with 9 bases fitting TRBD1. This CDR3 contains 19 residues. Trimming cost V 1 base and J 1 base; bases outside gene matches: 14. CDR1 and CDR2 (germline): SGHKS, YYEKEE (reference sequence). This CDR3 is CASSLITSPGTGPNTEAFF. The CDR3 nucleotides read TGTGCCAGCAGCTTGATAACCTCTCCCGGGACAGGGCCGAACACTGAAGCTTTCTTT. Variable domain in full (rest from reference TRBV5-5 and TRBJ1-1): DAGVTQSPTHLIKTRGQQVTLRCSPISGHKSVSWYQQVLGQGPQFIFQYYEKEERGRGNFPDRFSARQFPNYSSELNVNALLLGDSALYLCASSLITSPGTGPNTEAFFGQGTRLTVV.

The V and J genes are TRBV27 and TRBJ2-3; tentative D call: TRBD2 (6 bases). Germline CDR1 reads MNHEY; CDR2 reads SMNVEV (reference sequence). This CDR3 has 15 residues. Trimming took off 7 bases at V and 4 bases at J, with 18 bases between the two ends. Here the CDR3 reads CASTPGTAAPDTQYF. DNA for the CDR3: TGTGCCAGCACCCCGGGGACTGCTGCCCCAGATACGCAGTATTTT.

The chain is built from TRBV7-8 and TRBJ2-2; 10 bases match TRBD2. V gave up 3 bases and J gave up 6 bases; unmatched junction bases: 7. The CDR3 consists of 16 residues. Germline CDR1 reads SGHVS; CDR2 reads FQNEAQ. CDR3 nucleotides: TGTGCCAGCAGCTTCCGGACTAGCGGCTTAGCCGGGGAGCTGTTTTTT. Its translation: CASSFRTSGLAGELFF.